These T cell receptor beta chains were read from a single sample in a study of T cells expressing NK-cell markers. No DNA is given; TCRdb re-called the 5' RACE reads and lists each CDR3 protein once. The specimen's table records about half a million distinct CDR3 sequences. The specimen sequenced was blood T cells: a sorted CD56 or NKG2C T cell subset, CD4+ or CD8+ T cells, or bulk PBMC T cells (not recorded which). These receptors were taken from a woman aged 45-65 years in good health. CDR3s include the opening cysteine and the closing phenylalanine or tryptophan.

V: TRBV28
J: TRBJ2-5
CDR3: CASSISLPGQGETQYF

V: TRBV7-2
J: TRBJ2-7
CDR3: CASSPTGGPRSYEQYF

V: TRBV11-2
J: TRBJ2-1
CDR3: CASSLIVGPYNEQFF

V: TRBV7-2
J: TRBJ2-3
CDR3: CASSPRRDRTDTQYF

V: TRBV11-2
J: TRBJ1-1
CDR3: CASSFLGGQNTEAFF

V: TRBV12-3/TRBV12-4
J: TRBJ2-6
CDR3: CASLRRTQKYGANVLTF

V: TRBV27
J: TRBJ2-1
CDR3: CASRLNRGDNEQFF

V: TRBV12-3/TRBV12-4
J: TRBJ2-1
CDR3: CASSRASGRISSYNEQFF

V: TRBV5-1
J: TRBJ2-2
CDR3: CASSDQGDGAGELFF

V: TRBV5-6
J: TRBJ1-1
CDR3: CASRLALGLTEAFF

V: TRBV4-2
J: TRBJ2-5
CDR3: CASSQVRAVGETQYF

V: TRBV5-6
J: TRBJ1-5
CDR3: CASSRGPNNQPQHF

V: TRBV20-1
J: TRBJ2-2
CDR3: CSAREIGARNTGELFF

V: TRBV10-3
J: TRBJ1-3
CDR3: CAIAGSSGNTIYF

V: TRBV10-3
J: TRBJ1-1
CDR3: CAISEGGFTGNTEAFF

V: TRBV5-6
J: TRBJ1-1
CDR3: CASNYRVQGTEAFF

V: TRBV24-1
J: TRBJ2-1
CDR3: CATRETGGFNEQFF

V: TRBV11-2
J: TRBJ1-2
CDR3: CASSLQGPGGYTF

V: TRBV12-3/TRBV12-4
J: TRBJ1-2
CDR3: CASSLARGGYGYTF

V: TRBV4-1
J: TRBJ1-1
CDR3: CASGHPGQGARLNTEAFF

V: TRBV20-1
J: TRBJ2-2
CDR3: CSVLTGNPDTGELFF

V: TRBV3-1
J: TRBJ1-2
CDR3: CASSPQTGVGYTF

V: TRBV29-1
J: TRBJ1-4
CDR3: CSVYQGRGEKLFF

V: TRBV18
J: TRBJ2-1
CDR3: CASSQREVVYNEQFF

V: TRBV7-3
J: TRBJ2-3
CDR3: CASSLIAGLTDTQYF

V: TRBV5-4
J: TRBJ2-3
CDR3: CASSFGTRISTDTQYF

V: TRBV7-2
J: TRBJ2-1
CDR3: CASSSSATRSLYNEQFF

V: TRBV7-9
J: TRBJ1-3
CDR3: CASSFGQGKENTIYF

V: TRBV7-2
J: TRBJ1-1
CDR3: CASSSRRGTEAFF

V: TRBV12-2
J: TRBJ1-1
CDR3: CASRPIGATDTEAFF

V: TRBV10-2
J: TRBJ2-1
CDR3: CASSASGLNEQFF

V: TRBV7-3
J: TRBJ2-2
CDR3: CASSRKGGELFF

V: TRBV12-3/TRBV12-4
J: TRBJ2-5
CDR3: CASSLGDGRTQYF

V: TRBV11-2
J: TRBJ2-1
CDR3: CASTRRSYNEQFF

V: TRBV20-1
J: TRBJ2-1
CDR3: CSATGEGLMDNEQFF

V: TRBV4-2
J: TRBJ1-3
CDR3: CASSEIVSGNTIYF

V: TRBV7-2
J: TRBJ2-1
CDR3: CASSRPESRKKVSSYNEQFF

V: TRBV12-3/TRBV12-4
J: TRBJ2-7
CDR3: CASRWKGQGAGEQYF

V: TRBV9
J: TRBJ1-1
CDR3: CASSVDTGGTNTEAFF

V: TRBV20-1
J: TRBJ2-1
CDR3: CSARPGGRGIEQFF

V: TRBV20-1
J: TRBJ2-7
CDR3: CSARVQGSLLSYEQYF

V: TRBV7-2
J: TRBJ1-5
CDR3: CASSAPGVFRPQHF

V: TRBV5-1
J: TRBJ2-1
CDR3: CASSVGTVNSGEQFF

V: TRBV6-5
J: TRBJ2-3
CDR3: CASRPLREGPGDTQYF

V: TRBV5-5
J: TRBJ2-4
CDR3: CASSLMLGLDIQYF